The 14 T cell receptor beta chains below were found in one sample sequenced in a study of primary melanoma T cells and metastatic recurrence. Repertoires were generated with immunoSEQ multiplex PCR, while TCRdb's copy carries only in-frame clones and drops some. Of 400 to 500 clones listed, roughly 87% are singletons. Sequenced material: melanoma tumor tissue. The receptors here all came from a human donor with melanoma.

V is TRBV11-3 and J is TRBJ2-7; 7 bases align to TRBD2. This CDR3 region has 18 residues. Germline-derived CDR1 and CDR2 are SGHNT and YENEEA. The trim removed 1 base at V and 4 bases at J, leaving 16 bases unmatched. This CDR3 reads CASSLGGGAGSARYEQYF. In nucleotides, the CDR3 is TGTGCCAGCAGCTTAGGTGGGGGAGCGGGGAGCGCTCGATACGAGCAGTACTTC.

The rearrangement links TRBV6-8 to TRBJ2-3, with D perhaps matching TRBD2 (7 bases). CDR3 size: 16 residues. Looked up from germline, CDR1 is MNHGY and CDR2 is SAAAGT. The ends were cut back, 6 bases at V and 0 bases at J, with 16 bases in the middle. The CDR3 spells CASRGRGGASTDTQYF. CDR3 nucleotide sequence: TGTGCCAGCAGGGGAAGGGGGGGCGCCAGCACAGATACGCAGTATTTT.

The rearrangement joins TRBV19 to TRBJ1-2, with 12 bases fitting TRBD1. Germline values: CDR1 LNHDA, CDR2 SQIVND (reference sequence). Trimming removed 3 bases from V and 8 bases from J; junction bases left unmatched: 7. The length of the CDR3 is 15 residues. In nucleotides, the CDR3 is TGTGCCAGTAGTATCTCCGGGACAGGGGGCAACGGCTACACCTTC. Its translation: CASSISGTGGNGYTF.

The table lists this clone with a few counts. The CDR3 loop reads CASSYSYGNTEAFF. The CDR3 coding sequence is TGTGCCAGCAGTTACTCGTATGGAAACACTGAAGCTTTCTTT. The chain joins TRBV6-8 to TRBJ1-1; D is undetermined. Germline loops: CDR1 MNHGY, CDR2 SAAAGT. The CDR3 is 14 residues long. Trimming removed 0 bases at V and 2 bases at J, with 7 bases between.

The gene calls are TRBV14 and TRBJ1-2; no firm D call. Germline V gene lookup returns CDR1 SGHDN and CDR2 FVKESK. Trimming removed 2 bases from V and 4 bases from J, with 11 bases in between. The CDR3 runs 14 residues. The chain's CDR3 is CASSQYASVYGYTF. The CDR3 DNA reads as TGTGCCAGCAGCCAATACGCCTCCGTCTATGGCTACACCTTC.

This rearrangement joins TRBV6-8 to TRBJ1-6; 7 bases are shared with TRBD1. The CDR3 length is 17 residues. After removal of 0 bases from V and 7 bases from J, the junction contained 9 bases not matched to a gene. Germline V gene data show CDR1 as MNHGY and CDR2 as SAAAGT. This CDR3 is CASSYSRGGAENSPLHF. The CDR3 bases are TGTGCCAGCAGTTACTCGCGAGGGGGCGCGGAGAATTCACCCCTCCACTTT.

To note about this clone: One junction end does not reproduce the germline sequence, and a read error may be involved. The rearrangement links TRBV6-8 to TRBJ2-2; 7 nucleotides match TRBD1. Germline V gives CDR1 MNHGY, CDR2 SAAAGT. The CDR3 runs to 15 residues. The CDR3: CAISVGQAPTGELFF. The CDR3 region has the DNA TGTGCCATCAGTGTTGGACAGGCTCCCACCGGGGAGCTGTTTTTT.

This sequence joins TRBV19 and TRBJ1-5; tentatively, D is TRBD1 (6 bases). V was clipped by 1 base and J by 4 bases, with 20 bases between them. The CDR3 runs 18 residues. Per germline, CDR1 LNHDA and CDR2 SQIVND (reference sequence). CDR3 region: CASSIAAGGGGSNQPQHF. The DNA of the CDR3 is TGTGCCAGTAGTATAGCGGCAGGAGGGGGAGGGTCAAATCAGCCCCAGCATTTT.

J is TRBJ1-2 and V is TRBV29-1; D perhaps matches TRBD1 (5 bases). CDR1 is SQVTM and CDR2 is ANQGSEA in the germline V gene. V shed 4 bases and J shed 5 bases, with 11 bases lying between them. The CDR3 is 12 amino acids. The CDR3 nucleotides are TGCAGCGTTGGGACACCGCCTTATGGCTACACCTTC. Translating it yields CSVGTPPYGYTF.

CDR3 DNA: TGTGCCAGCAGCGAAACTAGCGGGGGATACAATGAGCAGTTCTTC. This gives the protein CASSETSGGYNEQFF. This rearrangement joins TRBV7-1 to TRBJ2-1; 11 bases are a match to TRBD2. TRBV7-1 is flagged as an ORF with uncertain function. After removal of 5 bases from V and 4 bases from J, the junction contained 4 bases not matched to a gene. This CDR3 has 15 residues.

This clone was seen only once. V gene TRBV11-3 combines with J gene TRBJ2-3, with D possibly TRBD2 on 7 matching bases. V was trimmed by 2 bases and J by 3 bases, leaving 18 bases between them. This CDR3 region has 17 residues. CDR1 SGHNT and CDR2 YENEEA come from the germline V gene. CDR3 coding DNA: TGTGCCAGCAGCTTAAGGTGGGGGCCCGGGGGGACAGATACGCAGTATTTT. It translates to CASSLRWGPGGTDTQYF.

This clone was detected once. The chain combines TRBV6-8 with TRBJ1-2; a possible D gene is TRBD1 (5 bases). The V end was cut by 0 bases, the J end by 8 bases, with 13 bases between. CDR1 and CDR2 from the germline V gene are MNHGY and SAAAGT. CDR3 length equals 14 residues. The CDR3 protein is CASSYSESGSGYTF. Written as DNA, the CDR3 is TGTGCCAGCAGTTACTCGGAGTCAGGGAGCGGCTACACCTTC.

This clone was counted a few times. This chain connects TRBV6-8 to TRBJ1-1, with 7 bases matching TRBD1. There are 15 residues in the CDR3. CDR1 and CDR2 (germline): MNHGY, SAAAGT. Trimming took 6 bases from V and 0 from J; bases not matched to a gene: 7. This CDR3 reads CASRPSTGMNTEAFF. The CDR3 DNA reads TGTGCCAGCAGACCTTCGACAGGGATGAACACTGAAGCTTTCTTT.

This chain connects TRBV5-1 to TRBJ1-2, with 9 nucleotides matching TRBD1. With V trimmed by 2 bases and J by 8 bases, 7 bases remained unmatched. CDR1 and CDR2 (germline): SGHRS, YFSETQ. The CDR3 is made up of 14 amino acids. CDR3 DNA sequence: TGCGCCAGCAGCTTAAACAGGGGGCGCGAAGGCTACACCTTC. Amino acids: CASSLNRGREGYTF.